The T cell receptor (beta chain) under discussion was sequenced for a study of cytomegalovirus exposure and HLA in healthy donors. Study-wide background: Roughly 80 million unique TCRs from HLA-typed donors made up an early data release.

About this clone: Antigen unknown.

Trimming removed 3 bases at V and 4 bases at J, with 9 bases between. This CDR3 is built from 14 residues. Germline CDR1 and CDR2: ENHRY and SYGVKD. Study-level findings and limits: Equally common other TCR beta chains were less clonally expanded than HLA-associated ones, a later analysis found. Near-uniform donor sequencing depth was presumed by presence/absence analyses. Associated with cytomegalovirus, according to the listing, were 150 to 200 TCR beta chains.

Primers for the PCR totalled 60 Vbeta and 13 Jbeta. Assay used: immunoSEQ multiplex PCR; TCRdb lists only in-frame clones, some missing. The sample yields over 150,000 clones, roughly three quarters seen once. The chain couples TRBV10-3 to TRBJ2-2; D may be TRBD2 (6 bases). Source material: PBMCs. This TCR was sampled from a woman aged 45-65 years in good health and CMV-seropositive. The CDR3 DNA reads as TGTGCCATCAGTGATCTGGGGGGCACCGGGGAGCTGTTTTTT. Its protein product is CAISDLGGTGELFF.